This T cell receptor (beta chain) was recovered during a study of T cell responses to AZD1222 COVID-19 vaccine. Study-level points and caveats: Samples come after the peak T cell response, not at day 14.

Clones were sequenced by immunoSEQ multiplex PCR, and TCRdb holds only the in-frame ones, with some missing. The sample lists around 100,000 clones; 85% to 90% were seen once. V lost 0 bases and J 2 bases, leaving 11 bases between the germline ends. This CDR3 spans 15 amino acids. Germline assignment: CDR1 SGHRS and CDR2 YFSETQ. Details on this clone: Antigen: not known.

This clonotype originated in an adult in good health. This sample comprised peripheral blood, obtained on day 0 of AZD1222 vaccination. The V call is TRBV5-1, the J call TRBJ1-2; TRBD1 is a possible D gene (6 bases). CDR3 in DNA: TGCGCCAGCAGCTTGGGCCAGGGGATCAACTATGGCTACACCTTC. Translation: CASSLGQGINYGYTF. The full variable domain, in which reference TRBV5-1 and TRBJ1-2 provide the parts outside the CDR3, is KAGVTQTPRYLIKTRGQQVTLSCSPISGHRSVSWYQQTPGQGLQFLFEYFSETQRNKGNFPGRFSGRQFSNSRSEMNVSTLELGDSALYLCASSLGQGINYGYTFGSGTRLTVV.